This TCR beta chain came from a study of OX40 agonist ivuxolimab in advanced cancers. Broader study findings: Relative to CD4+, CD8+ T cells held more expanded clones on average.

Data came from immunoSEQ multiplex PCR; TCRdb stores just in-frame clones and leaves some out. The sample has about 11,000 clones, about 89% seen once. V was pared by 8 bases and J by 3 bases, with 8 bases of the junction left unmatched. This CDR3 contains 15 residues. Germline lookup yields CDR1 MNHNS and CDR2 SASEGT. This clone was detected once. As yet, its antigen is unknown. The receptor comes from an adult with an advanced solid tumor such as melanoma, head and neck, liver or kidney cancer. The J gene is TRBJ2-3, the V gene TRBV6-1; TRBD2 aligns across 10 bases. The specimen was CD4+ or CD8+ T cells sorted from blood, collected in a trial of the OX40 agonist ivuxolimab. DNA for the CDR3: TGTGCCAGCGAGGAAGCGGGAGGGCCGACAGATACGCAGTATTTT. Encoded protein: CASEEAGGPTDTQYF.